Reported below is one T cell receptor (beta chain). Its binding antigen is unknown. Nothing much larger sits one base from this clone, and base qualities are not available. At one collaborating source in Seattle, patients were enrolled during active infection and were followed longitudinally through the course of disease. Whole blood was collected in K2EDTA tubes by collaborating institutions according to the institutions' own protocols. For TCRbeta analysis, collaborators shipped samples in one of three forms: frozen whole blood, isolated PBMCs, or DNA extracted from either of those sample types. The data were taken from a study of blood T cell repertoires in COVID-19 (dated by TCRdb to about 2020). About the investigation overall: Samples covering the acute and convalescent phases of COVID-19 were provided by collaborators in the United States, Italy and Spain. The prospective study material was composed of cDNA or gDNA derived from T cells, B-cell-depleted T cells, or PBMCs. Nearly every sample came with metadata listing a de-identified subject ID, COVID-19 status, age in years and sex. The repertoires were released in a freely available public database intended as a resource for research on the immune response to SARS-CoV-2. Samples came from the ongoing ImmuneRACE study (first 160 participants) plus 1,254 subjects from 6 global collaborators. Subjects who had been exposed to COVID-19, were actively infected with it, or had recovered from it provided the deeply sampled blood TCRbeta repertoires that made up the dataset. Where HLA class I and class II types were available, the types were taken from metadata supplied by the sample provider, not from assay-based typing. Study-level results and caveats: The quantity of clinical and demographic metadata differed by source and by participant and was supplied without curation.

The immunoSEQ Assay, a bias-controlled multiplex PCR, was used to amplify TCRbeta CDR3 regions from genomic DNA. As for how the authors treated the data: The number of nucleated cells in each sample was estimated from the amplification of reference gene primers within the assay. To quantify the absolute abundance of each unique TCRbeta CDR3 rearrangement, sequence reads were collapsed and filtered. For each sample, productive Simpson clonality was calculated as the square root of Simpson's diversity index across productive rearrangements. TCRdb stores this immuneACCESS table with in-frame sequences only. Part of the clones is absent; in the studies checked, under half of the shortfall reflects unresolved V genes, and no reason is known for the rest. The DNA gave D and trimming, while V, J and clone size come from that table. The sample includes around 84,000 clones, with around 82% observed a single time. The top ten clonotypes cover about a third of the sample.

The germline V gene encodes CDR1 SGDLS and CDR2 YYNGEE. The CDR3 sequence holds 16 residues, the cysteine and phenylalanine included. This entry keeps only the CDR3 DNA: 48 bases, framed from base 1. V is reduced by 0 bases and J by 4 bases, leaving a spacing of 14 bases between them. This chain is built from TRBV9 and TRBJ2-1, and the D gene may be TRBD2, 7 bases matching. This receptor was identified in a man aged 60 to 75 with COVID-19, enrolled during active disease. Material for sequencing was peripheral blood. CDR3 sequence: CASSVGGGGAYNEQFF. The nucleotide sequence reads TGTGCCAGCAGCGTAGGTGGTGGGGGGGCATACAATGAGCAGTTCTTC.